This passage covers 15 T cell receptor beta chains from one sample sequenced in a study of graft-versus-host responses after intestinal transplantation. Repertoires were generated with immunoSEQ multiplex PCR, while TCRdb's copy carries only in-frame clones and drops some. This repertoire shows 60,000 to 75,000 clones, more than 70% found once; its top ten account for nearly 2.5%. The antigens of these receptors remain unknown. The sequences come from unstimulated CD8+ T cells sorted from spleen or lymph node cells, collected before intestinal transplant. Receptors were obtained from a human donor who received an intestinal transplant.

V and J are TRBV6-5 and TRBJ2-1, with TRBD1 as a possible D gene (5 bases). V was cut by 6 bases and J by 7 bases, with 10 bases left in between. This CDR3 has 12 amino acids. Germline assignment: CDR1 MNHEY and CDR2 SVGAGI. This chain's CDR3 is CASSYDRNEQFF. Here the CDR3 DNA reads TGTGCCAGCAGCTACGACAGAAATGAGCAGTTCTTC.

The chain links TRBV11-2 to TRBJ2-7; 9 nucleotides agree with TRBD1. The germline gives CDR1 SGHAT, CDR2 FQNNGV. The CDR3 runs 15 residues. V gave up 5 bases and J gave up 4 bases; unmatched junction bases: 9. The CDR3 DNA is TGTGCCAGCAGCCTTCCGGACAGGGGAAGATACGAGCAGTACTTC. Translating gives CASSLPDRGRYEQYF.

The chain recombines TRBV5-4 with TRBJ2-4; TRBD1 agrees at 10 bases. The CDR3 is 20 residues long. V was pared by 0 bases and J by 3 bases, with 15 bases of the junction left unmatched. Germline CDR1 reads SGHNT; CDR2 reads YYREEE (reference sequence). CDR3 loop: CASSLAPIRQGARGKNIQYF. CDR3 DNA sequence: TGTGCCAGCAGCTTGGCCCCAATAAGACAGGGGGCGAGGGGCAAAAACATTCAGTACTTC.

In this sample, this clone turned up a few times. V usage is TRBV18 and J usage is TRBJ2-2; 7 bases are shared with TRBD1. This CDR3 is built from 15 residues. Germline V gives CDR1 KGHSH, CDR2 LQKENI. J gave up 10 bases and V 2 bases, and 10 bases lay outside the gene matches. The CDR3 protein is CASSPVGPDRVELFF. CDR3 coding DNA: TGTGCCAGCTCACCAGTCGGACCAGACAGGGTGGAGCTGTTTTTT.

The gene calls are TRBV18 and TRBJ2-5; weak D call: TRBD1 (6 bases). V shed 0 bases and J shed 4 bases, with 9 bases lying between them. CDR1 is KGHSH and CDR2 is LQKENI in the germline V gene. CDR3 length: 14 residues. The chain's CDR3 is CASSPPKTGETQYF. The CDR3 region has the DNA TGTGCCAGCTCACCACCTAAGACAGGAGAGACCCAGTACTTC.

This chain joins TRBV28 and TRBJ2-2; 13 bases line up with TRBD2. This CDR3 contains 20 residues. V shed 4 bases, J shed 0 bases, and the junction held 11 bases outside the gene matches. Germline V gene lookup returns CDR1 MDHEN and CDR2 SYDVKM. The CDR3, as DNA: TGTGCCAGCAGTTCTCCCCGGACTAGCGGGAGAGGGCCGAACACCGGGGAGCTGTTTTTT. It translates to CASSSPRTSGRGPNTGELFF. Filled out from reference TRBV28 and TRBJ2-2, the complete variable domain reads DVKVTQSSRYLVKRTGEKVFLECVQDMDHENMFWYRQDPGLGLRLIYFSYDVKMKEKGDIPEGYSVSREKKERFSLILESASTNQTSMYLCASSSPRTSGRGPNTGELFFGEGSRLTVL.

The chain is built from TRBV29-1 and TRBJ1-2; 7 bases are shared with TRBD1. This CDR3 has 14 amino acids. From germline, CDR1 is SQVTM and CDR2 ANQGSEA. Unmatched junction bases numbered 11, after V lost 3 bases and J lost 7 bases. Written as DNA, the CDR3 is TGCAGCGTTGACTCCGAGGGGGCAGGTACTGGCTACACCTTC. As protein: CSVDSEGAGTGYTF.

The chain combines TRBV2 with TRBJ2-7, with 8 bases matching TRBD2. The germline V gene encodes CDR1 SNHLY and CDR2 FYNNEI. CDR3 length: 15 residues. J lost 3 bases, V lost 1 base, and 5 bases had no gene match. CDR3 loop: CASSEVREGYYEQYF. The DNA for the CDR3 is TGTGCCAGCAGTGAAGTTCGGGAGGGTTACTACGAGCAGTACTTC.

The chain recombines TRBV28 with TRBJ2-5; D possibly corresponds to TRBD2 (6 bases). V lost 2 bases and J 5 bases, leaving 21 bases between the germline ends. Germline assignment: CDR1 MDHEN and CDR2 SYDVKM. This CDR3 is 17 amino acids long. The CDR3 here is CASSLSQERAGRETQYF. In nucleotides, the CDR3 is TGTGCCAGCAGTTTAAGTCAGGAGAGGGCGGGAAGGGAGACCCAGTACTTC.

CDR3 amino acids: CAISRTRSTDTQYF. The CDR3, as DNA: TGTGCCATCAGTCGGACTAGAAGCACAGATACGCAGTATTTT. This chain joins TRBV10-3 and TRBJ2-3, with 7 bases that match TRBD2. Germline V lookup: CDR1 ENHRY, CDR2 SYGVKD. Trimming took 5 bases from V and 0 from J; bases not matched to a gene: 2. CDR3 length equals 14 residues.

This chain joins TRBV11-3 and TRBJ2-7, with 9 bases aligning to TRBD1. This CDR3 is built from 15 residues. Germline values: CDR1 SGHNT, CDR2 YENEEA. Germline trimming cut 3 bases from V and 5 bases from J; bases unmatched to any gene: 8. The CDR3 region is CASSLTGQGSHEQYF. The DNA for the CDR3 is TGTGCCAGCAGCTTGACCGGACAGGGGTCCCACGAGCAGTACTTC.

The V call is TRBV19, the J call TRBJ2-5; 8 bases fit TRBD1. Germline V gene lookup returns CDR1 LNHDA and CDR2 SQIVND (reference sequence). The J segment lost 8 bases and the V segment lost 10 bases, leaving 18 bases of the junction unmatched. The CDR3 has 15 amino acids. The DNA for the CDR3 is TGTGCCACCGAACCCTCGGACAGGGATCACGGAACCCAGTACTTC. It is translated as CATEPSDRDHGTQYF.

V and J are TRBV19 and TRBJ2-7; 7 positions match TRBD1. V gave up 9 bases and J gave up 3 bases; unmatched junction bases: 11. CDR1 LNHDA and CDR2 SQIVND come from the germline V gene (reference sequence). The CDR3 loop spans 14 amino acids. CDR3 sequence (DNA): TGTGCCAGCAGAAACAGGGGCGTCGACTACGAGCAGTACTTC. Its protein product is CASRNRGVDYEQYF. Using reference TRBV19 and TRBJ2-7 for the parts outside the CDR3, the full variable domain is DGGITQSPKYLFRKEGQNVTLSCEQNLNHDAMYWYRQDPGQGLRLIYYSQIVNDFQKGDIAEGYSVSREKKESFPLTVTSAQKNPTAFYLCASRNRGVDYEQYFGPGTRLTVT.

This chain links TRBV28 with TRBJ2-7, with 7 bases fitting TRBD2. Germline lookup yields CDR1 MDHEN and CDR2 SYDVKM. The ends lost 3 bases at V and 0 bases at J; junction bases unmatched: 26. CDR3 length: 22 amino acids. The CDR3 nucleotides read TGTGCCAGCAGTTTTGGCCGGCTAGCGGAAACTATCCGAAGTCTGAGCTCCTACGAGCAGTACTTC. Amino acid sequence: CASSFGRLAETIRSLSSYEQYF.

The chain recombines TRBV5-4 with TRBJ2-4; tentative D call: TRBD2 (6 bases). Trimming pared 4 bases from V and 8 bases from J, leaving 13 bases between. The CDR3 covers 13 residues. Germline CDR1 is SGHNT and CDR2 is YYREEE (reference sequence). CDR3 in amino acids: CASSLDGGDIQYF. The CDR3 nucleotides are TGTGCCAGCAGCCTAGACGGCGGGGACATTCAGTACTTC.